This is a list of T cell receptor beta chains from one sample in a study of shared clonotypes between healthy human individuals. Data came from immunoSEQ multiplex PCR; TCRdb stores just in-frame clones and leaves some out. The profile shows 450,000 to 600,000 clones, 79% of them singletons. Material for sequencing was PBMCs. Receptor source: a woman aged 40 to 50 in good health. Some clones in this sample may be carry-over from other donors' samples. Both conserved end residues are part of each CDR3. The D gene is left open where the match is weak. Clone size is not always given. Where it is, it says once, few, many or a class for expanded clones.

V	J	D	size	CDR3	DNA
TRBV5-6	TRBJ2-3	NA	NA	CASSLRVTDTQYF	TGTGCCAGCAGCTTGAGGGTCACAGATACGCAGTATTTT
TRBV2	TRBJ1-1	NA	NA	CASSSDGRTTEAFF	TGTGCCAGCAGTTCAGACGGGCGAACGACTGAAGCTTTCTTT
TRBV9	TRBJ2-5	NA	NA	CASSGRLGGRETQYF	TGTGCCAGCAGCGGCCGCTTAGGGGGTCGGGAGACCCAGTACTTC
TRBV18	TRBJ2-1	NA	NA	CASSPGTEQFF	TGTGCCAGCTCACCAGGGACAGAGCAGTTCTTC
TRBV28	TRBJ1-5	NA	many	CASSFWDRNQPQHF	TGTGCCAGCAGTTTCTGGGATCGCAATCAGCCCCAGCATTTT
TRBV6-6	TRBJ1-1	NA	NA	CASSADRLTEAFF	TGTGCCAGCAGTGCGGACCGCCTCACTGAAGCTTTCTTT
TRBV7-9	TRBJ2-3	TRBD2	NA	CASSLLGLAETDTQYF	TGTGCCAGCAGCTTACTTGGCCTAGCGGAGACAGATACGCAGTATTTT
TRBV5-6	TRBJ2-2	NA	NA	CASSRENTGELFF	TGTGCCAGCAGCCGAGAGAACACCGGGGAGCTGTTTTTT
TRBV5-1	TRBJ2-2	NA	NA	CASSFARTRNTGELFF	TGCGCCAGCAGCTTTGCCCGGACTCGAAACACCGGGGAGCTGTTTTTT
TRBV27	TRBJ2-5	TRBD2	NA	CASRGLAGGQETQYF	TGTGCCAGCAGGGGACTAGCGGGAGGCCAAGAGACCCAGTACTTC
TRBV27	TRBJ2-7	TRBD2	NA	CASSSNLGLAGGREQYF	TGTGCCAGCAGTTCCAACCTGGGACTAGCGGGAGGAAGGGAGCAGTACTTC
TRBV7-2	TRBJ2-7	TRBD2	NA	CASSVRTSGAYEQYF	TGTGCCAGCAGTGTTCGGACTAGCGGTGCCTACGAGCAGTACTTC
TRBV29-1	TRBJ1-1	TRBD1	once	CSVERGHTEAFF	TGCAGCGTCGAAAGGGGGCACACTGAAGCTTTCTTT
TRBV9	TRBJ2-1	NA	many	CASSAPSGTDYNEQFF	TGTGCCAGCAGCGCCCCCAGCGGGACAGACTACAATGAGCAGTTCTTC
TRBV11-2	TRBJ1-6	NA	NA	CASSLVGAHSPLHF	TGTGCCAGCAGCTTAGTGGGGGCCCATTCACCCCTCCACTTT
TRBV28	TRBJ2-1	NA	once	CASKVTGGFNEQFF	TGTGCCAGCAAGGTTACGGGGGGCTTCAATGAGCAGTTCTTC
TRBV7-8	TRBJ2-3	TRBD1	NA	CASSPLPGQGGSDTQYF	TGTGCCAGCAGCCCCTTACCGGGACAGGGAGGTTCCGATACGCAGTATTTT
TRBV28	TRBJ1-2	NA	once	CASSFGGALYGYTF	TGTGCCAGCAGTTTCGGGGGGGCGCTCTATGGCTACACCTTC
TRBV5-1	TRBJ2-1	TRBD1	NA	CASSSYGLGTGPYNEQFF	TGCGCCAGCAGCTCTTACGGACTTGGGACAGGGCCCTACAATGAGCAGTTCTTC
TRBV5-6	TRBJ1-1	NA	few	CASSVDRNTEAFF	TGTGCCAGCAGCGTGGACAGGAACACTGAAGCTTTCTTT
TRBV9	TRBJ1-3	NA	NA	CASSAPSVAGETSGNTIYF	TGTGCCAGCAGCGCCCCCTCTGTAGCAGGTGAAACGTCTGGAAACACCATATATTTT
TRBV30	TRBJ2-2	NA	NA	CAWSVGWDSSPGELFF	TGTGCCTGGAGTGTCGGGTGGGATAGTTCCCCCGGGGAGCTGTTTTTT
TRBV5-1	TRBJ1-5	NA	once	CASSLGGSGGNQPQHF	TGCGCCAGCAGCTTGGGAGGGTCTGGTGGGAATCAGCCCCAGCATTTT
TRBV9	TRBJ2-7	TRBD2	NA	CASSVTSGSDEQYF	TGTGCCAGCAGCGTGACTAGCGGGAGCGACGAGCAGTACTTC